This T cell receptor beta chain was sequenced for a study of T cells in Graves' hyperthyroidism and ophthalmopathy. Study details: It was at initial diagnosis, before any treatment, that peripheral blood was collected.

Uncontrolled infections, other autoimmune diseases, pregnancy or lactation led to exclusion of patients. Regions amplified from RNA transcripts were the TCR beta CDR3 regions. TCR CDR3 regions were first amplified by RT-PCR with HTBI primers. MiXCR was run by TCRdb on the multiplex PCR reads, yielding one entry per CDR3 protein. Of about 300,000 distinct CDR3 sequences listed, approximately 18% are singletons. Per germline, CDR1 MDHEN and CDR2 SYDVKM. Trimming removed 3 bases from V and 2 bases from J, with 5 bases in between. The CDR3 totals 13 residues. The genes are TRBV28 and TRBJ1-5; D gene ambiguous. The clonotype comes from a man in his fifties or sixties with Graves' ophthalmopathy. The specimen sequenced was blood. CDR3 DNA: TGTGCCAGCAGTTTTGCGGGCAATCAGCCCCAGCATTTT. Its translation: CASSFAGNQPQHF. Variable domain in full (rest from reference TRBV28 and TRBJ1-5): DVKVTQSSRYLVKRTGEKVFLECVQDMDHENMFWYRQDPGLGLRLIYFSYDVKMKEKGDIPEGYSVSREKKERFSLILESASTNQTSMYLCASSFAGNQPQHFGDGTRLSIL.